This T cell receptor (beta chain) was observed in a study of blood T cell repertoires in COVID-19. For the study at large: T cells, B-cell-depleted T cells, or PBMCs provided the cDNA or gDNA that served as material.

Enrolment of Seattle patients took place during active infection, and they were followed longitudinally. Generated by immunoSEQ multiplex PCR, the TCRdb table keeps only in-frame clones and is missing some. The table records roughly 340,000 clones, about 88% of them present only once. Trimming removed 8 bases at V and 2 bases at J, with 12 bases between. The CDR3 covers 13 residues. Germline CDR1 SNHLY, CDR2 FYNNEI. The rearrangement links TRBV2 to TRBJ1-2; a possible D gene is TRBD1 (6 bases). The sequence was collected from a woman aged 70-85 years with COVID-19, enrolled during active disease. Sequenced: peripheral blood. CDR3 coding DNA: TGTGCCAGCGAGGGGGATTTGAACTATGGCTACACCTTC. Protein product: CASEGDLNYGYTF.